This is a list of T cell receptor beta chains from one sample in a study of OX40 agonist ivuxolimab in advanced cancers. Here immunoSEQ multiplex PCR was the method, and the copy in TCRdb shows in-frame clones only, minus some. Of 55,000 to 70,000 clones listed, more than 85% were seen once; the top ten hold 6% to 8%. Sample: CD4+ or CD8+ T cells sorted from blood, taken in a trial of the OX40 agonist ivuxolimab. The receptors were sampled from an adult with an advanced solid tumor such as melanoma, head and neck, liver or kidney cancer. Both conserved end residues are part of each CDR3. D genes are given only for firm matches. A row's size may be missing; if present it is once, few, many or a size class.

>TRBJ2-5|TRBD2|TRBV9|-
CASSAYLGGGQETQYF
TGTGCCAGCAGCGCCTACCTCGGGGGGGGCCAAGAGACCCAGTACTTC
>TRBJ1-5|-|TRBV27|-
CASSPYFRGNQPQHF
TGTGCCAGCAGTCCCTATTTCCGGGGGAATCAGCCCCAGCATTTT
>TRBJ1-1|-|TRBV6-5|-
CASSYWGMNTEAFF
TGTGCCAGCAGTTACTGGGGCATGAACACTGAAGCTTTCTTT
>TRBJ2-3|-|TRBV30|-
CAWSSPGTALDTQYF
TGTGCCTGGAGCTCCCCTGGGACTGCCCTAGATACGCAGTATTTT
>TRBJ2-5|TRBD1|TRBV11-2|-
CASSLVYRGQGRYETQYF
TGTGCCAGCAGCTTAGTTTATAGGGGACAGGGGCGGTACGAGACCCAGTACTTC
>TRBJ2-7|TRBD2|TRBV5-1|-
CASSLNPGTRAYEQYF
TGCGCCAGCAGCCTAAACCCCGGGACTAGGGCTTACGAGCAGTACTTC
>TRBJ1-2|-|TRBV25-1|-
CASSEFGNNRAGYTF
TGTGCCAGCAGTGAATTTGGGAACAACAGGGCCGGCTACACCTTC
>TRBJ1-2|-|TRBV11-1|-
CASSLRTEWDGYTF
TGTGCCAGCAGCCTAAGGACGGAATGGGATGGCTACACCTTC
>TRBJ2-7|TRBD1|TRBV13|-
CASSPGTGSGYEQYF
TGTGCCAGCAGCCCTGGGACAGGGAGTGGGTACGAGCAGTACTTC
>TRBJ1-2|TRBD1|TRBV7-6|-
CASSATTGTGGRGYTF
TGTGCCAGCAGCGCAACCACCGGGACAGGGGGAAGGGGCTACACCTTC
>TRBJ2-2|-|TRBV6-5|-
CASSYASPGELFF
TGTGCCAGCAGTTATGCCAGTCCCGGGGAGCTGTTTTTT
>TRBJ2-1|TRBD2|TRBV5-1|-
CASSLWGTSGYEQFF
TGCGCCAGCAGCTTGTGGGGGACTAGCGGGTATGAGCAGTTCTTC
>TRBJ2-5|-|TRBV6-5|-
CASSRDSTQYF
TGTGCCAGCAGTCGTGACTCGACCCAGTACTTC
>TRBJ1-1|TRBD1|TRBV7-9|-
CASSPGQVVFF
TGTGCCAGCAGTCCGGGACAGGTTGTTTTCTTT
>TRBJ2-7|TRBD1|TRBV10-1|once
CASSEVGTGIYEQYF
TGCGCCAGCAGTGAAGTCGGGACAGGGATCTACGAGCAGTACTTC
>TRBJ2-7|-|TRBV2|-
CASSQDSNQSYEQYF
TGTGCCAGCAGCCAGGACAGCAACCAATCCTACGAGCAGTACTTC
>TRBJ2-7|-|TRBV13|-
CASSDRSYEQYF
TGTGCCAGCAGCGATCGCTCCTACGAGCAGTACTTC
>TRBJ2-1|TRBD2|TRBV25-1|-
CASRRTSGGAVNEQFF
TGTGCCAGCAGAAGGACTAGCGGGGGGGCGGTAAATGAGCAGTTCTTC
>TRBJ2-1|-|TRBV27|-
CASSLITAKGPHYNEQFF
TGTGCCAGCAGTTTAATTACGGCGAAGGGGCCCCATTACAATGAGCAGTTCTTC
>TRBJ2-7|-|TRBV4-1|-
CASSPSAGGTYEQYF
TGCGCCAGCAGCCCCTCGGCAGGGGGGACCTACGAGCAGTACTTC
>TRBJ2-2|TRBD1|TRBV7-8|-
CASSLFPPRTGETGELFF
TGTGCCAGCAGCTTATTCCCACCTAGGACAGGGGAAACCGGGGAGCTGTTTTTT
>TRBJ2-1|TRBD2|TRBV9|few
CASSAFPGGKFF
TGTGCCAGCAGTGCTTTTCCGGGGGGGAAGTTCTTC
>TRBJ1-2|TRBD1|TRBV29-1|-
CSVEGTGSNYGYTF
TGCAGCGTTGAAGGGACAGGATCCAACTATGGCTACACCTTC
>TRBJ2-7|TRBD2|TRBV5-5|-
CASSPDWNTSGYEQYF
TGTGCCAGCAGCCCCGACTGGAATACTAGCGGCTACGAGCAGTACTTC
>TRBJ1-4|-|TRBV11-2|-
CASSFPEGWAIF
TGTGCCAGCAGCTTCCCAGAGGGGTGGGCGATTTTT
>TRBJ1-5|-|TRBV6-5|-
CASSYSRGDQPQHF
TGTGCCAGCAGTTATTCGCGGGGGGATCAGCCCCAGCATTTT
>TRBJ1-2|-|TRBV5-3|once
CARSLACVSLNYGYTF
TGTGCCAGAAGCTTGGCGTGTGTCAGCCTTAACTATGGCTACACCTTC
>TRBJ1-1|TRBD1|TRBV5-6|once
CASSWDRVDTEAFF
TGTGCCAGCAGCTGGGACAGGGTCGACACTGAAGCTTTCTTT
>TRBJ1-1|-|TRBV5-6|-
CASTRGADTEAFF
TGTGCCAGCACGAGGGGAGCTGACACTGAAGCTTTCTTT
>TRBJ2-1|TRBD2|TRBV27|-
CASLAGTSYNEQFF
TGTGCCAGCCTAGCGGGGACCTCCTACAATGAGCAGTTCTTC
>TRBJ2-7|-|TRBV7-8|-
CASSLAYGVGEQYF
TGTGCCAGCAGCTTAGCTTACGGGGTGGGCGAGCAGTACTTC